This T cell receptor beta chain was recovered during a study of blood T cell repertoires in COVID-19. Study at large: Spain, Italy and the United States supplied samples that represented acute and convalescent COVID-19.

The ends lost 6 bases at V and 0 bases at J; junction bases unmatched: 5. This CDR3 is built from 14 residues. Germline loops: CDR1 KGHSH, CDR2 LQKENI. As processed by the authors: Amplification of reference gene primers provided the estimated nucleated cell counts. This table comes from immunoSEQ multiplex PCR, and its TCRdb copy is limited to in-frame clones, with some not included. V, J and clone size are taken as reported in that table, and D and trimming were inferred from the DNA itself. The table records 150,000 to 200,000 clones, 85% of them present only once. In the case of this clone: Other nucleotide sequences in the sample specify the same CDR3.

This sequence joins TRBV18 and TRBJ2-7, with 7 bases fitting TRBD1. This receptor was obtained from a human donor with acute or convalescent COVID-19. The donor label of this sample is uncertain. The sample taken for sequencing was peripheral blood. The CDR3: CASSPGQSSYEQYF. CDR3 nucleotide sequence: TGTGCCAGCTCGCCGGGACAGAGCTCCTACGAGCAGTACTTC.